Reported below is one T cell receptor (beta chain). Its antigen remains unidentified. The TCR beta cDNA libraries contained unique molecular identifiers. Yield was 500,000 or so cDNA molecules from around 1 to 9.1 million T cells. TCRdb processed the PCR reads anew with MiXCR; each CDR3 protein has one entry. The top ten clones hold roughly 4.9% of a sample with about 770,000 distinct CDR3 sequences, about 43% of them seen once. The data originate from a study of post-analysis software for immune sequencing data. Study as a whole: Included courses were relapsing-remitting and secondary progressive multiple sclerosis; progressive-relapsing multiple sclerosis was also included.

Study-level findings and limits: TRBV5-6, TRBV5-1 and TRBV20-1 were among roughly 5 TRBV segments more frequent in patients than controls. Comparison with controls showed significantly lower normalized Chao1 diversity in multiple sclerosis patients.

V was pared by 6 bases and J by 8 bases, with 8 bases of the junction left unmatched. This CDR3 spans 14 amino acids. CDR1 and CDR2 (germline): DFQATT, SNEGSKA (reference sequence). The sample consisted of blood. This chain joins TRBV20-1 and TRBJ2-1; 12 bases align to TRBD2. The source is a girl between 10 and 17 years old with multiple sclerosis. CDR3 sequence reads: CSAKLAGGPYEQFF. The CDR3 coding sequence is TGCAGTGCCAAGCTAGCGGGAGGGCCCTATGAGCAGTTCTTC.